Presented here are 3 T cell receptor beta chains from one specimen sequenced in a study of STAT3 mutations in large granular lymphocyte leukemia. Repertoires were generated with immunoSEQ multiplex PCR, while TCRdb's copy carries only in-frame clones and drops some. The sample has about 40,000 clones, approximately 90% seen once. Findings and limits, study-wide: Every T-cell large granular lymphocyte leukemia patient had at least one immunodominant TCR beta clonotype.

Antigens of these TCRs are unknown. The specimen was PBMCs. Source of these receptors: a human donor with T large granular lymphocyte leukemia. Some clones in this sample may be carry-over from other donors' samples.

This clone was seen more than once but under ten times. This chain connects TRBV7-2 to TRBJ2-7; 7 nucleotides agree with TRBD1. This CDR3 comprises 18 residues. Germline assignment: CDR1 SGHTA and CDR2 FQGNSA. Unmatched junction bases numbered 13, after V lost 2 bases and J lost 0 bases. CDR3: CASSLRFGTDRSSYEQYF. CDR3 nucleotide sequence: TGTGCCAGCAGCTTAAGGTTCGGGACAGACCGTAGCTCCTACGAGCAGTACTTC.

The CDR3 is CASSGGTGAGYTF. The CDR3, as DNA: TGTGCCAGCAGCGGAGGGACAGGGGCCGGCTACACCTTC. V is TRBV7-9 and J is TRBJ1-2; 10 nucleotides agree with TRBD1. V shed 5 bases, J shed 8 bases, and the junction held 5 bases outside the gene matches. This CDR3 comprises 13 residues. Germline CDR1 reads SEHNR; CDR2 reads FQNEAQ (reference sequence).

The chain recombines TRBV6-5 with TRBJ2-7; 10 positions match TRBD2. This CDR3 is 16 amino acids long. J lost 0 bases, V lost 0 bases, and 2 bases had no gene match. Germline V CDR1 and CDR2: MNHEY, SVGAGI. CDR3: CASSYSASGGSYEQYF. DNA for the CDR3: TGTGCCAGCAGTTACTCGGCTAGCGGGGGCTCCTACGAGCAGTACTTC.